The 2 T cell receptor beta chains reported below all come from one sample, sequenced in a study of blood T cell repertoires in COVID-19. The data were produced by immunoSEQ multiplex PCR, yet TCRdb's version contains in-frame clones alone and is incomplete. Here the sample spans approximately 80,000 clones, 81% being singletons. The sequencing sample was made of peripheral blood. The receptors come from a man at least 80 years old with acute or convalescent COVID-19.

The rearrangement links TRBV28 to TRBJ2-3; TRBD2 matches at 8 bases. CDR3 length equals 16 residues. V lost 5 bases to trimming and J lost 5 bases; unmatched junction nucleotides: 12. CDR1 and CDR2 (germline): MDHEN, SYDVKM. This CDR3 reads CASSPSGLVGGDTQYF. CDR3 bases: TGTGCCAGCAGTCCCTCGGGACTAGTAGGGGGAGATACGCAGTATTTT.

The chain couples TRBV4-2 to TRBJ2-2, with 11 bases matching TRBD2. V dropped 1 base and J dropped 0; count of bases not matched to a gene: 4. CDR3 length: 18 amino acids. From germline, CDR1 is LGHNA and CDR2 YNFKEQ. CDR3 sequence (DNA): TGTGCCAGCAGCCAAGGACTAGCGGGAAGCCCGAACACCGGGGAGCTGTTTTTT. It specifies CASSQGLAGSPNTGELFF.